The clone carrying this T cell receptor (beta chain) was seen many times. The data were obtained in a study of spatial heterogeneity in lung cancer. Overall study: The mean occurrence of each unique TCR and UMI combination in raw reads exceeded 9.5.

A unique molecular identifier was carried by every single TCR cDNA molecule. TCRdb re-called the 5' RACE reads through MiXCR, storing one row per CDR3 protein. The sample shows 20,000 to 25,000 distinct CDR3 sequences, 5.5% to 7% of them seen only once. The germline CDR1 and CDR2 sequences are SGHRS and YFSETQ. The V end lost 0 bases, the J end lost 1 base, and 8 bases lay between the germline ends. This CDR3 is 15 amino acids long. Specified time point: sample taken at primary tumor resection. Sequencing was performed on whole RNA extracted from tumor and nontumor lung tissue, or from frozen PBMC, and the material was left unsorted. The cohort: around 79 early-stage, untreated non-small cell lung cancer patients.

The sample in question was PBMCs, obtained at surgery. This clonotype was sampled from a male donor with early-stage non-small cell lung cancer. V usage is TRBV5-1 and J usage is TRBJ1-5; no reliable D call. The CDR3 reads CASSLGVYSNQPQHF. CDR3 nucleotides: TGCGCCAGCAGCTTGGGCGTTTACAGCAATCAGCCCCAGCATTTT.